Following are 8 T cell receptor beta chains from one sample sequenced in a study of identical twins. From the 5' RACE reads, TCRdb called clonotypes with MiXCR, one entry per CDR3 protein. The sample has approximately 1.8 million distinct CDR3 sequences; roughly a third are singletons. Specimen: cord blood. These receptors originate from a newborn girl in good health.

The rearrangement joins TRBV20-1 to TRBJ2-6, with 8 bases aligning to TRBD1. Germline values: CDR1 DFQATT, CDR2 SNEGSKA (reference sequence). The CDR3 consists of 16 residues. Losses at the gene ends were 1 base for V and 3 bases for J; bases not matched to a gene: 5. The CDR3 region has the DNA TGCAGTGCTAGAGGCTGGACAGGGTTTGGGGCCAACGTCCTGACTTTC. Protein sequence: CSARGWTGFGANVLTF.

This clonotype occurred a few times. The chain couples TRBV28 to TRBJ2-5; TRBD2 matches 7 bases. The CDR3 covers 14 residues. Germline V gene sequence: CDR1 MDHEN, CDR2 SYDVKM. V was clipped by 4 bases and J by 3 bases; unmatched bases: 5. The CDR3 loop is CASSSPGLKETQYF. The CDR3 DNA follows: TGTGCCAGCAGTTCGCCGGGACTAAAAGAGACCCAGTACTTC.

CDR3 sequence reads: CSARDTRGQPYEQYF. The CDR3 bases are TGCAGTGCTAGAGATACCAGGGGGCAGCCCTACGAGCAGTACTTC. The rearrangement links TRBV20-1 to TRBJ2-7; 8 positions agree with TRBD1. The J segment lost 2 bases and the V segment lost 0 bases, leaving 6 bases of the junction unmatched. The CDR3 runs 15 residues. Germline V gene sequence: CDR1 DFQATT, CDR2 SNEGSKA (reference sequence).

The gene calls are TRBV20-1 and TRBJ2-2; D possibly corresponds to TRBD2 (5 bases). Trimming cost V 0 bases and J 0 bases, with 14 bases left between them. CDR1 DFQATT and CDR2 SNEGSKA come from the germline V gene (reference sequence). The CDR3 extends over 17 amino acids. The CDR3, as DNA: TGCAGTGCTAGAGATCCTAGCCCCAAATCGAACACCGGGGAGCTGTTTTTT. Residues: CSARDPSPKSNTGELFF.

CDR3 nucleotides: TGTGCCAGCAGTTACTCGATGCAGGGAAGCTACTATGGCTACACCTTC. It specifies CASSYSMQGSYYGYTF. The chain combines TRBV6-5 with TRBJ1-2; the D gene is possibly TRBD1 (5 bases). The length of the CDR3 is 16 residues. With 0 bases removed from V and 3 bases from J, the gap between germline ends came to 14 bases. Per germline, CDR1 MNHEY and CDR2 SVGAGI.

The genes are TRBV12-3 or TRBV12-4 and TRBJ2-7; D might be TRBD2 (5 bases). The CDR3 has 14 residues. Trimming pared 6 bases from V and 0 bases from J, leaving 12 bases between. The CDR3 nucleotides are TGTGCCAGCAGCCGGGGAGAGAGCTCCTACGAGCAGTACTTC. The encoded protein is CASSRGESSYEQYF.

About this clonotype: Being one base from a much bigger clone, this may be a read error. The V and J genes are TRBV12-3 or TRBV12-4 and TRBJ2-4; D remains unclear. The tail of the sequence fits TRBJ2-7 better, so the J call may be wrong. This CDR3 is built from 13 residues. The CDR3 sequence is CASSVARNYEQYF. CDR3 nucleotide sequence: TGTGCCAGCAGTGTAGCCCGGAACTACGAGCAGTACTTC.

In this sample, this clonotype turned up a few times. CDR3 nucleotide sequence: TGTGCCAGCTGCGTACAGGGGGCTAGCACAGATACGCAGTATTTT. Residues: CASCVQGASTDTQYF. The V call is TRBV2, the J call TRBJ2-3; 9 positions match TRBD1. V lost 8 bases, J lost 0 bases, and 6 bases stayed unmatched. Germline CDR1 and CDR2: SNHLY and FYNNEI. The CDR3 extends over 15 amino acids.